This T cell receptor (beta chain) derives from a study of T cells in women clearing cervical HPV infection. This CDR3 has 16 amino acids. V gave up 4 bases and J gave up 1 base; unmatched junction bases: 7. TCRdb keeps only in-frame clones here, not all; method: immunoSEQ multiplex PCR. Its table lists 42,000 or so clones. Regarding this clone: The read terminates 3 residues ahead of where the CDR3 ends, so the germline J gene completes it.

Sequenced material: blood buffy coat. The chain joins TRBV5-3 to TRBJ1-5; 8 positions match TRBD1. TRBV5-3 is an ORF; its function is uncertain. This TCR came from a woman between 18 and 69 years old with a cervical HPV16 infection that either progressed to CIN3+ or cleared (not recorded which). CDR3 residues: CARSLYRGTSNQPQHF. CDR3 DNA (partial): TGTGCCAGAAGCCTGTACAGGGGGACGAGCAATCAGCCC.